The 14 T cell receptor beta chains given below trace back to one sample, sequenced in a study of spatial heterogeneity in lung cancer. TCRdb re-derived calls from the 5' RACE reads in MiXCR, one entry per CDR3 protein. Here the sample spans 95,000 or so distinct CDR3 sequences, 7.5% to 10% being singletons. The time point was: sample taken at primary tumor resection. Unsorted whole RNA of tumor, nontumor lung or frozen PBMC was sequenced. The sample here was PBMCs, taken at surgery. The origin of the receptors is a male donor with early-stage non-small cell lung cancer.

J is TRBJ2-5 and V is TRBV2; TRBD2 is a possible D gene (6 bases). The V gene lost 6 bases and the J gene lost 5 bases, with 13 bases spanning the gap. CDR3 length: 13 amino acids. Germline V lookup: CDR1 SNHLY, CDR2 FYNNEI. Here the CDR3 DNA reads TGTGCCAGCAGAAGGGACTGGCGGGAGACCCAGTACTTC. As protein: CASRRDWRETQYF.

This clonotype showed up many times. J is TRBJ1-5 and V is TRBV7-2, with no clear D. The CDR3 has 15 amino acids. Germline V gene sequence: CDR1 SGHTA, CDR2 FQGNSA. The germline V and J ends were trimmed by 3 bases and 2 bases, with 11 bases remaining between them. The CDR3 DNA reads as TGTGCCAGCAGCTTGGTGGGTGATCGCAATCAGCCCCAGCATTTT. Translating it yields CASSLVGDRNQPQHF.

Turning to this clonotype: A read error may explain this, as a much larger clone is one base away. Without the conserved terminal phenylalanine or tryptophan, this CDR3 likely stems from a read error. V is TRBV7-3 and J is TRBJ2-3; D is undetermined. V was pared by 2 bases and J by 5 bases, with 8 bases between. The CDR3 length is 13 residues. CDR1 and CDR2 from the germline V gene are SGHTA and FQGTGA. The CDR3 sequence is CASSLVREDTQYS. The DNA for the CDR3 is TGTGCCAGCAGCTTAGTACGAGAAGATACGCAGTATTCT.

The gene calls are TRBV29-1 and TRBJ2-1; D gene unclear. The germline gives CDR1 SQVTM, CDR2 ANQGSEA. V was shortened by 2 bases and J by 8 bases, with 16 bases between the two germline ends. There are 14 residues in the CDR3. The CDR3: CSVEWVPDADEQFF. DNA of the CDR3: TGCAGCGTTGAATGGGTCCCTGACGCGGATGAGCAGTTCTTC.

This clonotype was observed a handful of times. The chain combines TRBV6-4 with TRBJ2-1; 11 bases fit TRBD2. The length of the CDR3 is 15 residues. Per germline, CDR1 MRHNA and CDR2 SNTAGT. The ends lost 4 bases at V and 3 bases at J; junction bases unmatched: 2. For the CDR3, the DNA is TGTGCCAGCAGTGTCGGGACTAGCGGCTACAATGAGCAGTTCTTC. Translation gives CASSVGTSGYNEQFF.

This clonotype was seen a few times. The chain is built from TRBV24-1 and TRBJ2-1; weak D call: TRBD1 (5 bases). Germline-derived CDR1 and CDR2 are KGHDR and SFDVKD. The CDR3 totals 17 residues. Trimming cost V 4 bases and J 0 bases, with 15 bases left between them. The CDR3 loop is CATSDPSGSRSYNEQFF. DNA of the CDR3: TGTGCCACCAGTGACCCCTCAGGGTCCCGCTCCTACAATGAGCAGTTCTTC.

V usage is TRBV5-1 and J usage is TRBJ2-1; no clear D gene. Looked up from germline, CDR1 is SGHRS and CDR2 is YFSETQ. Trimming took 2 bases from V and 2 from J, leaving 8 bases between them. The CDR3 consists of 14 residues. CDR3 bases: TGCGCCAGCAGCTTAGGTGAGACCTACAATGAGCAGTTCTTC. Its translation is CASSLGETYNEQFF.

The sample holds a few counts of this clonotype. J is TRBJ2-5 and V is TRBV6-1, with a possible D match to TRBD2 (5 bases). The CDR3 spans 15 residues. CDR1 and CDR2 from the germline V gene are MNHNS and SASEGT. V lost 4 bases to trimming and J lost 0 bases, with 12 bases between them. The CDR3 sequence: CASSGHTRDQETQYF. DNA of the CDR3: TGTGCCAGCAGTGGACATACTAGGGACCAAGAGACCCAGTACTTC.

This clonotype appeared a few times. The chain combines TRBV4-3 with TRBJ1-1, with D unclear. The CDR3 sequence is 14 residues long. Looked up from germline, CDR1 is LGHNA and CDR2 is YSLEER. Trimming took off 0 bases at V and 12 bases at J, with 17 bases between the two ends. This chain's CDR3 is CASSQDNAGSGTFF. DNA for the CDR3: TGCGCCAGCAGCCAAGATAATGCCGGAAGTGGGACTTTCTTT.

This clonotype was counted between two and nine times. V usage is TRBV7-2 and J usage is TRBJ2-1; D possibly matches TRBD1 or TRBD2 (6 bases each). Trimming took off 0 bases at V and 4 bases at J, with 10 bases between the two ends. The CDR3 is made up of 15 amino acids. Germline V gene data show CDR1 as SGHTA and CDR2 as FQGNSA. In DNA form, the CDR3 reads TGTGCCAGCAGCTTAGCTTGGGGGGCGTACAATGAGCAGTTCTTC. It specifies CASSLAWGAYNEQFF.

V is TRBV7-9 and J is TRBJ2-7; D not certain. The CDR3 has 15 amino acids. Per germline, CDR1 SEHNR and CDR2 FQNEAQ (reference sequence). Trimming pared 5 bases from V and 4 bases from J, leaving 18 bases between. CDR3 sequence: CASSLGRADLYEQYF. Written as DNA, the CDR3 is TGTGCCAGCAGCCTTGGACGGGCAGACCTTTACGAGCAGTACTTC.

This clonotype was observed a few times. The chain recombines TRBV4-2 with TRBJ2-2; 12 bases line up with TRBD2. The ends lost 4 bases at V and 0 bases at J; junction bases unmatched: 6. CDR3 size: 18 residues. Germline values: CDR1 LGHNA, CDR2 YNFKEQ. DNA for the CDR3: TGTGCCAGCAGCCGACGACTAGCGGGGGCCGCGAACACCGGGGAGCTGTTTTTT. Its protein product is CASSRRLAGAANTGELFF.

CDR3 amino acids: CSALQGAGTGELFF. The CDR3 DNA reads TGCAGTGCTTTACAAGGGGCAGGCACCGGGGAGCTGTTTTTT. V gene TRBV20-1 combines with J gene TRBJ2-2; D is possibly TRBD1 (5 bases). Per germline, CDR1 DFQATT and CDR2 SNEGSKA (reference sequence). The V end lost 5 bases, the J end lost 4 bases, and 14 bases lay between the germline ends. The CDR3 runs to 14 residues.

This clonotype was detected a few times. The chain recombines TRBV6-5 with TRBJ1-6; TRBD1 matches at 7 bases. CDR3 size: 13 residues. J was trimmed by 7 bases and V by 6 bases; bases with no gene match: 3. Germline loops: CDR1 MNHEY, CDR2 SVGAGI. The CDR3 DNA follows: TGTGCCAGCAGGAGGGACAGAAATTCACCCCTCCACTTT. Translating it yields CASRRDRNSPLHF.